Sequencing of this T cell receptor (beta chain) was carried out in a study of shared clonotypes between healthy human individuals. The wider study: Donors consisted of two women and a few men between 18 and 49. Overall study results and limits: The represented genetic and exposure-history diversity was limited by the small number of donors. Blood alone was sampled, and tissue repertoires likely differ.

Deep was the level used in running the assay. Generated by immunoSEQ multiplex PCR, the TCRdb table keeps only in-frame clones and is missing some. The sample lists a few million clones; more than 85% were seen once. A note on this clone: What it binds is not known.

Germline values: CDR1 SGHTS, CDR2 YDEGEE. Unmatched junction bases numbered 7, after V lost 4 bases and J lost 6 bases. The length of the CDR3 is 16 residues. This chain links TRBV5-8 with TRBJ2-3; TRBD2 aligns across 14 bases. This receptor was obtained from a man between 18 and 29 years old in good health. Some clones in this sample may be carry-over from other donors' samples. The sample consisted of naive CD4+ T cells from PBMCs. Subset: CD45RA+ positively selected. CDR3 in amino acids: CASSPRTSGRPDTQYF. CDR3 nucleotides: TGTGCCAGCAGCCCGCGGACTAGCGGGAGGCCGGATACGCAGTATTTT. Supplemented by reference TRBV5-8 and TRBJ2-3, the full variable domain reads EAGVTQSPTHLIKTRGQQATLRCSPISGHTSVYWYQQALGLGLQFLLWYDEGEERNRGNFPPRFSGRQFPNYSSELNVNALELEDSALYLCASSPRTSGRPDTQYFGPGTRLTVL.